The 18 T cell receptor beta chains below were found in one sample sequenced in a study of beta chain features in type 1 diabetes. Study-wide findings and caveats: All four CD4+ subsets of Type 1 diabetes patients contained TCRB CDR3s that were moderately but significantly shorter.

As every portion of the isolated RNA was reverse transcribed, the sequencing read expressed TCRB transcripts. The assay was immunoSEQ multiplex PCR, and TCRdb's table has in-frame clones only and misses some. The data hold some 270,000 clones, with 11% observed a single time. Their antigens remain unidentified. Sequencing was carried out using naive CD4+ T cells from blood. The receptors stem from a man aged 30 to 45 with type 1 diabetes.

The CDR3 protein is CATSSVPFSGANVLTF. Here the CDR3 DNA reads TGTGCCACCAGCTCCGTCCCCTTCTCTGGGGCCAACGTCCTGACTTTC. V gene TRBV15 combines with J gene TRBJ2-6; D not resolved. Germline assignment: CDR1 LNHNV and CDR2 YYDKDF (reference sequence). The CDR3 consists of 16 residues. The V end was cut by 5 bases, the J end by 0 bases, with 11 bases between.

V and J are TRBV6-1 and TRBJ1-5, with 7 nucleotides matching TRBD1. V trimming: 7 bases; J trimming: 6 bases; junction bases outside the gene matches: 9. The CDR3 loop spans 14 amino acids. Germline V lookup: CDR1 MNHNS, CDR2 SASEGT. CDR3 sequence: CASTPGGGGQPQHF. In DNA form, the CDR3 reads TGTGCCAGCACCCCTGGAGGGGGCGGTCAGCCCCAGCATTTT.

The chain couples TRBV18 to TRBJ1-5; possibly TRBD1 for D (5 bases). The germline V gene has CDR1 KGHSH and CDR2 LQKENI. The ends were cut back, 3 bases at V and 9 bases at J, with 18 bases in the middle. The CDR3 is made up of 15 amino acids. CDR3 protein: CASSPTGTKSGPQHF. The CDR3, as DNA: TGTGCCAGCTCACCTACCGGGACTAAAAGCGGGCCCCAGCATTTT.

The V and J genes are TRBV4-1 and TRBJ2-7, with a possible D match to TRBD1 (7 bases). Germline loops: CDR1 MGHRA, CDR2 YSYEKL. V was pared by 1 base and J by 2 bases, with 15 bases between. The CDR3 has 16 amino acids. CDR3 region: CASSQGAGTVTYEQYF. DNA of the CDR3: TGCGCCAGCAGCCAAGGTGCGGGGACAGTGACCTACGAGCAGTACTTC.

There are a few counts of this clone. V is TRBV6-5 and J is TRBJ1-6; 7 bases align to TRBD1. CDR3 length: 14 amino acids. The germline CDR1 and CDR2 sequences are MNHEY and SVGAGI. V was clipped by 7 bases and J by 8 bases; unmatched bases: 8. This chain's CDR3 is CASTLGDRYSPLHF. CDR3 sequence (DNA): TGTGCCAGCACCCTAGGGGACAGATATTCACCCCTCCACTTT.

This clone was observed a few times. This chain uses TRBV29-1 with TRBJ2-7; D possibly corresponds to TRBD1 (6 bases). V gave up 6 bases and J gave up 0 bases, with 9 bases separating them. The germline V gene encodes CDR1 SQVTM and CDR2 ANQGSEA. The CDR3 is 12 amino acids. The CDR3 DNA reads TGCAGCGTGTCGGACAGCTCCTACGAGCAGTACTTC. Its translation is CSVSDSSYEQYF.

The chain uses TRBV7-6 and TRBJ1-5; possibly TRBD1 for D (6 bases). Trimming stripped 3 bases from V and 2 bases from J, with 8 bases between. In germline, CDR1 is SGHVS, CDR2 FNYEAQ. The length of the CDR3 is 14 residues. For the CDR3, the DNA is TGTGCCAGCAGCTTCCGACAGGGCAATCAGCCCCAGCATTTT. Translation gives CASSFRQGNQPQHF.

In this sample, this clone turned up a few times. The gene calls are TRBV7-9 and TRBJ2-5, with D maybe TRBD2 (5 bases). The CDR3 contains 14 residues. Deletions cut 2 bases from V and 1 base from J, with 8 bases between. Germline V gives CDR1 SEHNR, CDR2 FQNEAQ (reference sequence). This chain's CDR3 is CASSLWEFQETQYF. Here the CDR3 DNA reads TGTGCCAGCAGCTTATGGGAGTTCCAAGAGACCCAGTACTTC.

This clone was found a few times. This chain joins TRBV5-1 and TRBJ2-1, with 10 bases identical to TRBD2. The germline CDR1 and CDR2 sequences are SGHRS and YFSETQ. The CDR3 is 16 amino acids. With 1 base clipped from V and 4 bases from J, the junction kept 5 bases outside the gene matches. This CDR3 is CASSLSGSGGYNEQFF. As DNA, the CDR3 is TGCGCCAGCAGCTTGTCGGGTAGCGGGGGGTACAATGAGCAGTTCTTC.

The chain uses TRBV27 and TRBJ2-7, with no clear D. CDR1 is MNHEY and CDR2 is SMNVEV in the germline V gene (reference sequence). This CDR3 spans 14 amino acids. V lost 3 bases to trimming and J lost 4 bases, with 13 bases between them. CDR3 sequence reads: CASSFWADGYEQYF. CDR3 DNA sequence: TGTGCCAGCAGTTTTTGGGCAGACGGATACGAGCAGTACTTC.

Here the CDR3 DNA reads TGTGCCAGCAGTTTTGTGAACAGAGGGACCGGGGAGCTGTTTTTT. Residues: CASSFVNRGTGELFF. J is TRBJ2-2 and V is TRBV28, with D perhaps TRBD2 (5 bases). Trimming cost V 3 bases and J 5 bases, with 13 bases left between them. This CDR3 has 15 residues. Germline-derived CDR1 and CDR2 are MDHEN and SYDVKM.

This clone was counted only a few times. V usage is TRBV7-9 and J usage is TRBJ1-1, with 7 bases lining up with TRBD1. Germline V lookup: CDR1 SEHNR, CDR2 FQNEAQ (reference sequence). This CDR3 comprises 14 residues. Trimming took 5 bases from V and 1 from J; bases not matched to a gene: 4. CDR3 in DNA: TGTGCCAGCAGCGCGGGACAGCAGAACACTGAAGCTTTCTTT. It specifies CASSAGQQNTEAFF.

This clone was seen a handful of times. The CDR3 here is CASIHRVPNYGYTF. Written as DNA, the CDR3 is TGTGCCAGCATTCACAGGGTTCCCAACTATGGCTACACCTTC. V gene TRBV6-6 combines with J gene TRBJ1-2; possibly TRBD1 for D (6 bases). The V end lost 7 bases, the J end lost 2 bases, and 14 bases lay between the germline ends. The CDR3 has 14 amino acids. Germline values: CDR1 MNHNY, CDR2 SVGAGI (reference sequence).

Only a few counts were recorded for this clone. The rearrangement uses TRBV5-6 and TRBJ2-5; 8 nucleotides agree with TRBD1. This CDR3 contains 15 residues. The germline gives CDR1 SGHDT, CDR2 YYEEEE. Losses at the gene ends were 4 bases for V and 5 bases for J; bases not matched to a gene: 10. The CDR3 bases are TGTGCCAGCAGCATTACGACAGGGGCATTGGAGACCCAGTACTTC. It yields the protein CASSITTGALETQYF.

The chain combines TRBV29-1 with TRBJ1-2, with a weak D call TRBD1 (5 bases). Germline CDR1 SQVTM, CDR2 ANQGSEA. V lost 5 bases, J lost 2 bases, and 15 bases lay in between. The CDR3 totals 14 residues. The CDR3 loop is CSVRRLDRNYGYTF. CDR3 DNA sequence: TGCAGCGTTCGAAGACTTGACAGAAACTATGGCTACACCTTC.

The chain uses TRBV30 and TRBJ1-5, with D tentatively TRBD1 (5 bases). This CDR3 spans 14 amino acids. Trimming removed 5 bases from V and 2 bases from J, with 13 bases in between. The germline V gene has CDR1 GTSNPN and CDR2 SVGIG (reference sequence). The CDR3 coding sequence is TGTGCCTGGGGGGGAGGCTGGGGCAATCAGCCCCAGCATTTT. Amino acid sequence: CAWGGGWGNQPQHF.

There are a few counts of this clone. The junction does not match germline at one end; this may be a read error. The chain is built from TRBV18 and TRBJ2-1, with 11 positions matching TRBD2. Germline V lookup: CDR1 KGHSH, CDR2 LQKENI. The CDR3 is 15 residues long. CDR3 bases: TGTGCCAGCTCACCACCATCTAGCGGGGGGAATGATCAGTTCTTC. Translating it yields CASSPPSSGGNDQFF.

The chain combines TRBV2 with TRBJ1-6, with 8 bases that match TRBD1. This CDR3 is built from 14 residues. The V gene end was trimmed by 3 bases and the J gene end by 6 bases; junction bases not matched to a gene: 1. Germline values: CDR1 SNHLY, CDR2 FYNNEI. CDR3 coding DNA: TGTGCCAGCAGTGACGACAGGGGTAATTCACCCCTCCACTTT. Its translation is CASSDDRGNSPLHF.